One sample yielded the 8 T cell receptor beta chains listed below, sequenced in a study of blood T cell repertoires in COVID-19. Sequencing was performed with immunoSEQ multiplex PCR; in TCRdb, only in-frame clones are kept and a portion is missing. The table lists some 300,000 clones, 89% of them singletons. Sequencing was performed on PBMCs or T cells enriched from blood (not recorded which). The receptors derive from a woman aged 45-60 years who had been exposed to COVID-19.

This chain connects TRBV28 to TRBJ2-2; TRBD2 is a possible D gene (6 bases). CDR3 length equals 16 residues. In germline, CDR1 is MDHEN, CDR2 SYDVKM. Trimming removed 7 bases from V and 2 bases from J, with 17 bases in between. This CDR3 reads CASTPRGGANTGELFF. The DNA for the CDR3 is TGTGCCAGCACCCCTCGGGGCGGGGCCAACACCGGGGAGCTGTTTTTT. Combining the CDR3 with reference TRBV28 and TRBJ2-2 gives the whole variable domain DVKVTQSSRYLVKRTGEKVFLECVQDMDHENMFWYRQDPGLGLRLIYFSYDVKMKEKGDIPEGYSVSREKKERFSLILESASTNQTSMYLCASTPRGGANTGELFFGEGSRLTVL.

The gene calls are TRBV5-6 and TRBJ2-2, with a possible D match to TRBD2 (5 bases). V was cut by 3 bases and J by 5 bases, with 11 bases left in between. The CDR3 consists of 14 residues. Germline V gene data show CDR1 as SGHDT and CDR2 as YYEEEE. The CDR3 region is CASSSWTATGELFF. The CDR3 DNA is TGTGCCAGCAGCTCCTGGACTGCTACCGGGGAGCTGTTTTTT.

The V call is TRBV6-5, the J call TRBJ1-6, with TRBD1 matching over 8 bases. The trim removed 4 bases at V and 10 bases at J, leaving 6 bases unmatched. The CDR3 contains 14 residues. Per the germline V gene, CDR1 is MNHEY and CDR2 is SVGAGI. This chain's CDR3 is CASSSGGWGSPLHF. The CDR3 DNA reads TGTGCCAGCAGTTCAGGGGGCTGGGGGTCACCCCTCCACTTT.

The rearrangement joins TRBV11-2 to TRBJ2-1; 11 bases line up with TRBD2. Germline V gives CDR1 SGHAT, CDR2 FQNNGV. V lost 4 bases, J lost 0 bases, and 8 bases stayed unmatched. The CDR3 is 18 residues long. CDR3 nucleotides: TGTGCCAGCAGCTCACTTAGCGGGGGGGCTAACTCCTACAATGAGCAGTTCTTC. Its translation: CASSSLSGGANSYNEQFF. Filled out from reference TRBV11-2 and TRBJ2-1, the complete variable domain reads EAGVAQSPRYKIIEKRQSVAFWCNPISGHATLYWYQQILGQGPKLLIQFQNNGVVDDSQLPKDRFSAERLKGVDSTLKIQPAKLEDSAVYLCASSSLSGGANSYNEQFFGPGTRLTVL.

The chain has TRBV7-6 and TRBJ1-6; 7 bases are shared with TRBD1. Germline V gene data show CDR1 as SGHVS and CDR2 as FNYEAQ. With 3 bases clipped from V and 7 bases from J, the junction kept 6 bases outside the gene matches. This CDR3 has 15 residues. The CDR3 region has the DNA TGTGCCAGCAGCTTGGGGGACAGTCTGAATTCACCCCTCCACTTT. Amino acid sequence: CASSLGDSLNSPLHF.

The chain combines TRBV6-2 or TRBV6-3 with TRBJ1-5, with D perhaps matching TRBD1 (6 bases). CDR3 length: 15 residues. Germline CDR1 and CDR2: MNHEY and SVGEGT. V lost 2 bases and J 5 bases, leaving 13 bases between the germline ends. The CDR3 sequence: CASSYRGTLDQPQHF. In DNA, the CDR3 is TGTGCCAGCAGTTACAGGGGGACATTAGATCAGCCCCAGCATTTT.

For this clone: At the DNA level, this CDR3 is encoded by other sequences in the same sample as well. V and J are TRBV6-5 and TRBJ2-7, with 10 nucleotides matching TRBD1. The CDR3 length is 13 residues. V trimming: 5 bases; J trimming: 5 bases; junction bases outside the gene matches: 3. Germline V gene lookup returns CDR1 MNHEY and CDR2 SVGAGI. CDR3 nucleotides: TGTGCCAGCAGTAGGGACAGGGGAGACGAGCAGTACTTC. Its protein product is CASSRDRGDEQYF.

The rearrangement joins TRBV7-9 to TRBJ2-3; 9 nucleotides match TRBD2. Per the germline V gene, CDR1 is SEHNR and CDR2 is FQNEAQ (reference sequence). The V segment lost 3 bases and the J segment 4 bases; nucleotides outside the gene matches: 14. The CDR3 contains 18 residues. This chain's CDR3 is CASSFRASGDHAADTQYF. The CDR3 coding sequence is TGTGCCAGCAGCTTCAGGGCTAGCGGGGACCACGCGGCAGATACGCAGTATTTT.